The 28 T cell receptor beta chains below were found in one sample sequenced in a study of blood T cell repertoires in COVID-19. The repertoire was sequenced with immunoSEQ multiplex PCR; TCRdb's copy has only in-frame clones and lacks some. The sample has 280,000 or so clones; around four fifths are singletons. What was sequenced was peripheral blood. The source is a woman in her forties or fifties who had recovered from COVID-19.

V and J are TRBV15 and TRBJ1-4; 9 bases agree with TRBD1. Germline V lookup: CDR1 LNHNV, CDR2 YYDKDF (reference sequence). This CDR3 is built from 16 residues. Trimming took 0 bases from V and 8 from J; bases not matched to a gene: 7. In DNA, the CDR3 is TGTGCCACCAGCAGAGAGGGGAGGGACAGGGCGGAAAAACTGTTTTTT. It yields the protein CATSREGRDRAEKLFF.

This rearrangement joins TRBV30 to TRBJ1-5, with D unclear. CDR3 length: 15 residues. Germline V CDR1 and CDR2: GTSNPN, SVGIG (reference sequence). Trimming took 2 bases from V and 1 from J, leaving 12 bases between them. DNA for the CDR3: TGTGCCTGGAGTCGGGGATCCCAAAGCAATCAGCCCCAGCATTTT. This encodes CAWSRGSQSNQPQHF.

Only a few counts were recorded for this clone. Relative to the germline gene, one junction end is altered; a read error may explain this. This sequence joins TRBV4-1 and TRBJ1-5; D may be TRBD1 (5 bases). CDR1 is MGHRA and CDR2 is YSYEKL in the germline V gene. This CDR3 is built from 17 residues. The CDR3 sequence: CASSQDWSRVGNEPQHF. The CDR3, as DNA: TGCGCCAGCAGCCAAGATTGGTCCAGGGTCGGCAATGAGCCCCAGCATTTT.

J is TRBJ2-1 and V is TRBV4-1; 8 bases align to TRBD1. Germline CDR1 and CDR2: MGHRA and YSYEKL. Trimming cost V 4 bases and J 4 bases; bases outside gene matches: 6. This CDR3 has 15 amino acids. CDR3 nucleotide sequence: TGCGCCAGCAGCCGAGACAGGGGCAGGTACAATGAGCAGTTCTTC. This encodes CASSRDRGRYNEQFF.

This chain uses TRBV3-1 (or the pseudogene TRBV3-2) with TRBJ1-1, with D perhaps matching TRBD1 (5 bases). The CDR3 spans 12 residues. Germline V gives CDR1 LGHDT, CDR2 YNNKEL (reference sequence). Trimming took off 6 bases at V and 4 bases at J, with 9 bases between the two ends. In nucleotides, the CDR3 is TGTGCCAGCAGTGTCCAGGGCACTGAAGCTTTCTTT. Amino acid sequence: CASSVQGTEAFF.

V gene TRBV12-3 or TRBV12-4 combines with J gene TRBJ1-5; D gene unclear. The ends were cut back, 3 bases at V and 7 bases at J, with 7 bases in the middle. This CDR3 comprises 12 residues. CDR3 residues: CASSFAWQPQHF. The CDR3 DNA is TGTGCCAGCAGTTTTGCGTGGCAGCCCCAGCATTTT.

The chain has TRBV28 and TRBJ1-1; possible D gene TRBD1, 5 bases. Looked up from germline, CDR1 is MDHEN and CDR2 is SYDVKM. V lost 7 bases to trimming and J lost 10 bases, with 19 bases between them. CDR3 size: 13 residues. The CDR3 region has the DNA TGTGCCAGCACCCCTGGGGGGGTTTTCGCAGCTTTCTTT. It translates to CASTPGGVFAAFF. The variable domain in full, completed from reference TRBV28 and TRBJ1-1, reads DVKVTQSSRYLVKRTGEKVFLECVQDMDHENMFWYRQDPGLGLRLIYFSYDVKMKEKGDIPEGYSVSREKKERFSLILESASTNQTSMYLCASTPGGVFAAFFGQGTRLTVV.

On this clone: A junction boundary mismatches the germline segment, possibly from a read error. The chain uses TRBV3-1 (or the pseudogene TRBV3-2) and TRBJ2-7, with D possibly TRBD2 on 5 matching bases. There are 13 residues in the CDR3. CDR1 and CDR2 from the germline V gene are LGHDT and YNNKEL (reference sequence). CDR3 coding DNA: TGTGCCAGCAGCCAAGATGCATCTGCGAGGAGGAGTTTC. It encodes CASSQDASARRSF.

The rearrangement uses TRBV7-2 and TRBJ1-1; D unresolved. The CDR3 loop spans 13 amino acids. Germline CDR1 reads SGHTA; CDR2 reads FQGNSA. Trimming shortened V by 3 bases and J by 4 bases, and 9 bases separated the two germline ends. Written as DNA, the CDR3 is TGTGCCAGCAGCTTCGGGGTCCTCACTGAAGCTTTCTTT. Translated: CASSFGVLTEAFF.

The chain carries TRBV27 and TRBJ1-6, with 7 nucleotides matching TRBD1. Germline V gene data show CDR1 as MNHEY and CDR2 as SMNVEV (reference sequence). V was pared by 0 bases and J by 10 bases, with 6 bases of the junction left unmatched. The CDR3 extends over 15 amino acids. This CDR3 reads CASSLSTGLESPLHF. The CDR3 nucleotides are TGTGCCAGCAGTTTATCGACAGGGCTCGAGTCACCCCTCCACTTT.

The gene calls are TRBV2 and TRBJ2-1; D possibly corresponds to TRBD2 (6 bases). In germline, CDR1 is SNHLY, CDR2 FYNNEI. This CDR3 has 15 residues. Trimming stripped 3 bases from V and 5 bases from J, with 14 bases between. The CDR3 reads CASSDITSYHNEQFF. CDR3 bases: TGTGCCAGCAGTGATATAACTAGCTACCACAATGAGCAGTTCTTC.

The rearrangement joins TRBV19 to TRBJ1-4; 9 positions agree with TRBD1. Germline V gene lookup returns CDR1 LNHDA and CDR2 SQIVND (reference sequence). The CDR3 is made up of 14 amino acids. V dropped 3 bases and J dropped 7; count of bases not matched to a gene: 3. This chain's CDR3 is CASSMGQGGEKLFF. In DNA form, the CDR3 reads TGTGCCAGTAGTATGGGACAGGGTGGTGAAAAACTGTTTTTT.

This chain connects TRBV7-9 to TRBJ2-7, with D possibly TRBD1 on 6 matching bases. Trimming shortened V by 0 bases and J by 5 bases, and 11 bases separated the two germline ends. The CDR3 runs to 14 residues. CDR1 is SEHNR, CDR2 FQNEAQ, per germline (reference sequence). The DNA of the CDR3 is TGTGCCAGCAGCTTAGCGCTCAGGGGTCACGAGCAGTACTTC. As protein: CASSLALRGHEQYF.

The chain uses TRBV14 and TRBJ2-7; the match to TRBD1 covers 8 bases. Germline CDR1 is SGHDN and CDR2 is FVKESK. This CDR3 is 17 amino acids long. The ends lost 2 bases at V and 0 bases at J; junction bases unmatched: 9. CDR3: CASSQPRTGPNSYEQYF. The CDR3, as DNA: TGTGCCAGCAGCCAACCACGGACAGGGCCAAACTCCTACGAGCAGTACTTC.

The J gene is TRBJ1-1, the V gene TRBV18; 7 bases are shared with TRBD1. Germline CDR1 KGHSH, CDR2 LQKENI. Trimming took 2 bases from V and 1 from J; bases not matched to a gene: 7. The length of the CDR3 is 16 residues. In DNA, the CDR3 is TGTGCCAGCTCACCATATAACAGGGGTAGGAACACTGAAGCTTTCTTT. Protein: CASSPYNRGRNTEAFF.

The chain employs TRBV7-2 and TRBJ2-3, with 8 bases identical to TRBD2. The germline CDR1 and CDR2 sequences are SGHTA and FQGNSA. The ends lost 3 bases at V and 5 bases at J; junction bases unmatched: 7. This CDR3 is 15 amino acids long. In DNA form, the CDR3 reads TGTGCCAGCAGCTTCAGGCGGGGGGTGGGAGATACGCAGTATTTT. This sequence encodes CASSFRRGVGDTQYF.

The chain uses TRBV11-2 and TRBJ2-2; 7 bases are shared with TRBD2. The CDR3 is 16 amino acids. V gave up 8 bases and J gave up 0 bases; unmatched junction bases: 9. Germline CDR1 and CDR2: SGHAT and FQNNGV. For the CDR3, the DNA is TGTGCCAGCCCCCCGGGACTACCGACGAACACCGGGGAGCTGTTTTTT. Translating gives CASPPGLPTNTGELFF. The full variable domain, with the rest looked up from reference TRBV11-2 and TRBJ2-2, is EAGVAQSPRYKIIEKRQSVAFWCNPISGHATLYWYQQILGQGPKLLIQFQNNGVVDDSQLPKDRFSAERLKGVDSTLKIQPAKLEDSAVYLCASPPGLPTNTGELFFGEGSRLTVL.

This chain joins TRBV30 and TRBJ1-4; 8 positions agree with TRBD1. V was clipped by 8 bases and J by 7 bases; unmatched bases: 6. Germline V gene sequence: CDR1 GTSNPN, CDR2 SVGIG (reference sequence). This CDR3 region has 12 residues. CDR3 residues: CARGQGFEKLFF. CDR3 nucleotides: TGTGCCCGCGGACAGGGTTTTGAAAAACTGTTTTTT.

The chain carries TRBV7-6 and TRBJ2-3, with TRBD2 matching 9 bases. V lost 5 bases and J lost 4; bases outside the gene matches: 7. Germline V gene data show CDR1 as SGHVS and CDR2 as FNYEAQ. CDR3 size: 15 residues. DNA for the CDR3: TGTGCCAGCAGCCCCGGGGCGGGAGGGGCAGATACGCAGTATTTT. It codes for CASSPGAGGADTQYF.

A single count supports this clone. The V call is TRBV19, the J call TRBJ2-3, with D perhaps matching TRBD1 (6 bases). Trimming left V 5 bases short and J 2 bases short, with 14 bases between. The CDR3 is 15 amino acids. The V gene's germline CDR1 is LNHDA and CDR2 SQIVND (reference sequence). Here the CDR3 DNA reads TGTGCCAGTAGTTCCCAGACAGGTTTCACAGATACGCAGTATTTT. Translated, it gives CASSSQTGFTDTQYF. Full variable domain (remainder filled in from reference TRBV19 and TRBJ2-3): DGGITQSPKYLFRKEGQNVTLSCEQNLNHDAMYWYRQDPGQGLRLIYYSQIVNDFQKGDIAEGYSVSREKKESFPLTVTSAQKNPTAFYLCASSSQTGFTDTQYFGPGTRLTVL.

The CDR3 nucleotides read TGTGCCAGCAGCTTTGTTAGCCTCCAAGAGACCCAGTACTTC. It is translated as CASSFVSLQETQYF. The chain couples TRBV12-1 to TRBJ2-5; TRBD2 reflects the table's D call only, with no check against the DNA. TRBV12-1 is tagged as a pseudogene. The CDR3 spans 14 residues.

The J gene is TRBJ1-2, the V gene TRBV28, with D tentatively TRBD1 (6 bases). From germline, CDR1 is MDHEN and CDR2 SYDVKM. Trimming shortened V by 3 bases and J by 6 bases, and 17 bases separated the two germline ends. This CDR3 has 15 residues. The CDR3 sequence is CASSFHLGGAHGYTF. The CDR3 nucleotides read TGTGCCAGCAGTTTCCACCTGGGGGGGGCACATGGCTACACCTTC.

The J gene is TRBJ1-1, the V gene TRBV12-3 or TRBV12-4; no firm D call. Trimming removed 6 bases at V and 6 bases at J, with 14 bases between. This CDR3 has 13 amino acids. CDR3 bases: TGTGCCAGCAGCTCACAAGACGGGGCTGAAGCTTTCTTT. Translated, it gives CASSSQDGAEAFF.

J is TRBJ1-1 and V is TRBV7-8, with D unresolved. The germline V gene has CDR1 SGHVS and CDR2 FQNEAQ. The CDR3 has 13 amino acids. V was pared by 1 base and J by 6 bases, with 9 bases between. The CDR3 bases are TGTGCCAGCAGCTTAGAGGTGGGCGCTGAAGCTTTCTTT. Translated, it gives CASSLEVGAEAFF.

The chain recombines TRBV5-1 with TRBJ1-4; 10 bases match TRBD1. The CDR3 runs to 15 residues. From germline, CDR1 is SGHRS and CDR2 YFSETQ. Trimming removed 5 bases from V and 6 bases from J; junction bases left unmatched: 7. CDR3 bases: TGCGCCAGCAGTCGCCGGACAGGGGGAGATGAAAAACTGTTTTTT. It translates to CASSRRTGGDEKLFF. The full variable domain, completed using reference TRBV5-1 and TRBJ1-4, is KAGVTQTPRYLIKTRGQQVTLSCSPISGHRSVSWYQQTPGQGLQFLFEYFSETQRNKGNFPGRFSGRQFSNSRSEMNVSTLELGDSALYLCASSRRTGGDEKLFFGSGTQLSVL.

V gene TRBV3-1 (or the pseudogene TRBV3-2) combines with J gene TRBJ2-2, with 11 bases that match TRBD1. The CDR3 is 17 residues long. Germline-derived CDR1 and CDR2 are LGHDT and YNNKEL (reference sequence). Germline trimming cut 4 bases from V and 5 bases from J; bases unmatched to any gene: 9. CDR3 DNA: TGTGCCAGCAGCCCGCAGGGGACAGGGGGTAGAACCGGGGAGCTGTTTTTT. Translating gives CASSPQGTGGRTGELFF.

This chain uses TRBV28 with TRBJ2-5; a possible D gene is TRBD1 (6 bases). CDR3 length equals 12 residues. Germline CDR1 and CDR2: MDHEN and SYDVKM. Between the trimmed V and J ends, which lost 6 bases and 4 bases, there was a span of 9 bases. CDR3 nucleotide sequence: TGTGCCAGCAGCTCAGGGGTAGAGACCCAGTACTTC. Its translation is CASSSGVETQYF.

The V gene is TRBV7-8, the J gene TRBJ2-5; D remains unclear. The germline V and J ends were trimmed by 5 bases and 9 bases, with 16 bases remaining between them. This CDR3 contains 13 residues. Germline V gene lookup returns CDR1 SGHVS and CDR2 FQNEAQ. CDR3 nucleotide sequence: TGTGCCAGCAGCACCCGGCAGGTCGTGCCCCAGTACTTC. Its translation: CASSTRQVVPQYF.